What follows are 8 T cell receptor beta chains derived from one specimen sequenced in a study of T-cell memory formation after mild COVID-19. Each CDR3 protein is one row after TCRdb ran MiXCR on the 5' RACE reads. The repertoire holds about 190,000 distinct CDR3 sequences, with roughly a tenth as singletons. Sequenced sample: PBMCs or a T cell subset sorted from them (not recorded which). The receptors were sampled from a man aged 18 to 29 who had mild COVID-19 (a few samples of this study predate the infection). Cell type and time point are not known.

This clonotype was observed at least ten times. This chain links TRBV12-3 or TRBV12-4 with TRBJ2-7; D might be TRBD2 (6 bases). The CDR3 totals 14 residues. The V end lost 8 bases, the J end lost 0 bases, and 14 bases lay between the germline ends. The chain's CDR3 is CASRRASDSYEQYF. DNA for the CDR3: TGTGCCAGCCGACGGGCTAGCGACTCCTACGAGCAGTACTTC.

This clonotype has only a few counts. This chain uses TRBV5-4 with TRBJ1-6, with TRBD1 identical over 7 bases. CDR3 size: 16 residues. V was clipped by 4 bases and J by 7 bases; unmatched bases: 11. Germline loops: CDR1 SGHNT, CDR2 YYREEE (reference sequence). The CDR3 here is CASSLKQGTGNSPLHF. The CDR3 nucleotides are TGTGCCAGCAGCCTTAAACAGGGGACGGGGAATTCACCCCTCCACTTT.

This clonotype was picked up many times. The J gene is TRBJ2-7, the V gene TRBV5-1; D possibly corresponds to TRBD2 (5 bases). CDR3 length equals 13 residues. Trimming removed 0 bases at V and 2 bases at J, with 6 bases between. From germline, CDR1 is SGHRS and CDR2 YFSETQ. In nucleotides, the CDR3 is TGCGCCAGCAGCTTGGACGGGGCCTACGAGCAGTACTTC. The encoded protein is CASSLDGAYEQYF.

This clonotype has ten or more counts. The rearrangement joins TRBV7-8 to TRBJ1-1; maybe TRBD1 (6 bases). Deletions cut 3 bases from V and 1 base from J, with 9 bases between. This CDR3 has 14 residues. Germline V gene sequence: CDR1 SGHVS, CDR2 FQNEAQ. The CDR3 nucleotides are TGTGCCAGCAGCTTTCAGGGGCGGAACACTGAAGCTTTCTTT. This encodes CASSFQGRNTEAFF.

This clonotype was recorded a few times. The chain uses TRBV11-2 and TRBJ2-5; D is tentatively TRBD1 or TRBD2 (6 bases each). Germline CDR1 reads SGHAT; CDR2 reads FQNNGV. Trimming cost V 0 bases and J 1 base, with 15 bases left between them. This CDR3 has 17 residues. CDR3 protein: CASSLDRGGLSQETQYF. The CDR3 DNA reads as TGTGCCAGCAGCTTAGATCGAGGGGGGCTATCCCAAGAGACCCAGTACTTC.

This clonotype was seen more than once but under ten times. The chain carries TRBV2 and TRBJ2-5; D ambiguous. The V and J ends lost 0 bases and 9 bases respectively, with 11 bases between them. The length of the CDR3 is 13 residues. Germline CDR1 and CDR2: SNHLY and FYNNEI. CDR3 sequence reads: CASSEAGVAAQYF. As DNA, the CDR3 is TGTGCCAGCAGTGAAGCCGGCGTCGCGGCCCAGTACTTC.

The J gene is TRBJ2-5, the V gene TRBV24-1; tentatively, D is TRBD2 (7 bases). This CDR3 contains 15 residues. Germline V CDR1 and CDR2: KGHDR, SFDVKD. Trimming pared 9 bases from V and 5 bases from J, leaving 21 bases between. Here the CDR3 DNA reads TGTGCCACCGGGACCGGGGGGCAGGGATGGGAGACCCAGTACTTC. As protein: CATGTGGQGWETQYF.

The chain uses TRBV5-1 and TRBJ1-2, with a weak D call TRBD1 (5 bases). Germline CDR1 and CDR2: SGHRS and YFSETQ. This CDR3 comprises 13 residues. The ends were cut back, 4 bases at V and 5 bases at J, with 12 bases in the middle. The CDR3 protein is CASSTGEGYGYTF. CDR3 nucleotides: TGCGCCAGCAGCACCGGGGAGGGGTATGGCTACACCTTC. Looking up the rest from reference TRBV5-1 and TRBJ1-2 gives the full variable domain: KAGVTQTPRYLIKTRGQQVTLSCSPISGHRSVSWYQQTPGQGLQFLFEYFSETQRNKGNFPGRFSGRQFSNSRSEMNVSTLELGDSALYLCASSTGEGYGYTFGSGTRLTVV.